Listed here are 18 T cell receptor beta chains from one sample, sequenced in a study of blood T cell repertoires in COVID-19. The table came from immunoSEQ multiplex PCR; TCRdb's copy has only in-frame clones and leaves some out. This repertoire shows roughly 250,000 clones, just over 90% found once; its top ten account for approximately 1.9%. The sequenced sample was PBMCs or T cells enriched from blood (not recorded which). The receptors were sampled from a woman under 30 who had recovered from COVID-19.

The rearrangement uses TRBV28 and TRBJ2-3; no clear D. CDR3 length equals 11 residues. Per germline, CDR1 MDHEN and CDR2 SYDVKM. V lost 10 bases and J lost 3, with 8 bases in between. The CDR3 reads CATRLTDTQYF. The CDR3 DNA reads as TGTGCCACCCGGTTAACAGATACGCAGTATTTT.

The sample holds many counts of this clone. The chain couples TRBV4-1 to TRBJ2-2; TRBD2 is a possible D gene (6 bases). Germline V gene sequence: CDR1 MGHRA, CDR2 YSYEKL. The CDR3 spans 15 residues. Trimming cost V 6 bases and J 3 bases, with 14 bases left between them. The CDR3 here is CASRDLGLHTGELFF. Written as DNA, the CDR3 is TGCGCCAGCAGAGACCTGGGACTCCACACCGGGGAGCTGTTTTTT.

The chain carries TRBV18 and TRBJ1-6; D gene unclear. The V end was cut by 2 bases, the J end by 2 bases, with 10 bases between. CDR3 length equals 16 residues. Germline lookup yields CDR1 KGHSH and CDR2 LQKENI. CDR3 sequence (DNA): TGTGCCAGCTCACCAAACTCTCCCGCCTATAATTCACCCCTCCACTTT. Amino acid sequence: CASSPNSPAYNSPLHF.

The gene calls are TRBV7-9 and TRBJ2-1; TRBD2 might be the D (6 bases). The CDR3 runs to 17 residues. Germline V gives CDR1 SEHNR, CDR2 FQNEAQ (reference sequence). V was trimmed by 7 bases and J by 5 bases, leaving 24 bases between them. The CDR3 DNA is TGTGCCAGCACCACACTCTCGGGACTCCTTTCCCACAATGAGCAGTTCTTC. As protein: CASTTLSGLLSHNEQFF.

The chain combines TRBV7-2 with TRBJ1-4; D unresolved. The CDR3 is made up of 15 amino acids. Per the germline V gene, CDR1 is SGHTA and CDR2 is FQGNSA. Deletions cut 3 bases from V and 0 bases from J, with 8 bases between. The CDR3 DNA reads TGTGCCAGCAGCTTGAACCCGGCAACTAATGAAAAACTGTTTTTT. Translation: CASSLNPATNEKLFF.

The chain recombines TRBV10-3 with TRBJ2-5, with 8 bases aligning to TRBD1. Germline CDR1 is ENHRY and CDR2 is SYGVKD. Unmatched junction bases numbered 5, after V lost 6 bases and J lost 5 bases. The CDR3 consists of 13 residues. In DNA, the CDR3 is TGTGCCATCAGGAAGGACAGGGTCGAGACCCAGTACTTC. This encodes CAIRKDRVETQYF.

CDR3 nucleotides: TGTGCCAGCAGAGTGGACAGGGGGGCTGGCTACACCTTC. Translation gives CASRVDRGAGYTF. The rearrangement joins TRBV6-5 to TRBJ1-2; TRBD1 aligns across 10 bases. The CDR3 loop spans 13 amino acids. CDR1 is MNHEY and CDR2 is SVGAGI in the germline V gene. Trimming at V came to 6 bases and at J to 7 bases, leaving 5 bases not matched to a gene.

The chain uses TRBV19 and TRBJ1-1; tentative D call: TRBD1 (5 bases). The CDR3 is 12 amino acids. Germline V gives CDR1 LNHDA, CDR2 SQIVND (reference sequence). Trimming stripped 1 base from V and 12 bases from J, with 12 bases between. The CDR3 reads CASSIVAGKPFF. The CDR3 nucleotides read TGTGCCAGTAGTATAGTGGCAGGGAAGCCTTTCTTT.

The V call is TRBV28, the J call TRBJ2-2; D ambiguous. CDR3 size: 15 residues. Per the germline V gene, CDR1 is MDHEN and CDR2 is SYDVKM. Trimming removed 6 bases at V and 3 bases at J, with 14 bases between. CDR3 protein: CASRVEAGYTGELFF. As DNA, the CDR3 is TGTGCCAGCAGAGTAGAAGCAGGTTACACCGGGGAGCTGTTTTTT.

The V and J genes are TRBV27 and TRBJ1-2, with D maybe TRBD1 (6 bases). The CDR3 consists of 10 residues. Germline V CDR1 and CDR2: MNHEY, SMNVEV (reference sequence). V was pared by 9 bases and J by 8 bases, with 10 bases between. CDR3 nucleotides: TGTGCCAGACAGGGCCGGGGCTACACCTTC. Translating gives CARQGRGYTF.

The CDR3 loop is CSVPSNSEAFF. CDR3 DNA: TGCAGCGTTCCCAGCAACAGCGAAGCTTTCTTT. The chain recombines TRBV29-1 with TRBJ1-1; D not certain. Germline CDR1 and CDR2: SQVTM and ANQGSEA. With 5 bases removed from V and 8 bases from J, the gap between germline ends came to 12 bases. There are 11 residues in the CDR3.

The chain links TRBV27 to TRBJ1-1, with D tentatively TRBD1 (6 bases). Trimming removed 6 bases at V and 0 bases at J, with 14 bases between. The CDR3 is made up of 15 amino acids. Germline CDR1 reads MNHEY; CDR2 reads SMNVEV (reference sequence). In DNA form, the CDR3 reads TGTGCCAGCAGGGAACAGGGTGTCATGAACACTGAAGCTTTCTTT. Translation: CASREQGVMNTEAFF.

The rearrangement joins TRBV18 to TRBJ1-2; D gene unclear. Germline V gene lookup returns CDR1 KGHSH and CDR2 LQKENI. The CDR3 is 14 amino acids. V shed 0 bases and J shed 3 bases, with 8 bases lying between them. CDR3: CASSPPPGDYGYTF. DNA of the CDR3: TGTGCCAGCTCACCACCGCCAGGCGACTATGGCTACACCTTC.

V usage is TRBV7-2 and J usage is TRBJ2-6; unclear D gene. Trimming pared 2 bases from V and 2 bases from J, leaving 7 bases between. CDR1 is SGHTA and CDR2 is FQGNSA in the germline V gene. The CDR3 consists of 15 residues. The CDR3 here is CASSLLRTGANVLTF. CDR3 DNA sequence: TGTGCCAGCAGCTTATTGAGGACTGGGGCCAACGTCCTGACTTTC.

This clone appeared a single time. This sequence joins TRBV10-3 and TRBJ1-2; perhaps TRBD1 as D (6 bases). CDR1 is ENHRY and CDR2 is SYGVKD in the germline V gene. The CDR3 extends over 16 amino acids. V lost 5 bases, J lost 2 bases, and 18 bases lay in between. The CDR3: CAISPSPRGGNYGYTF. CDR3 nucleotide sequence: TGTGCCATCAGTCCTTCTCCCCGAGGGGGAAACTATGGCTACACCTTC.

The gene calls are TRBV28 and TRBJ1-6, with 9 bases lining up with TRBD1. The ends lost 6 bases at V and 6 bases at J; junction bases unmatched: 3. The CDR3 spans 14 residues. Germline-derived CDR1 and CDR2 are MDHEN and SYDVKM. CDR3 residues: CASSTGQGNSPLHF. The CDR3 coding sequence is TGTGCCAGCAGCACGGGACAGGGTAATTCACCCCTCCACTTT. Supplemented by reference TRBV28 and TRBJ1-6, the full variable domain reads DVKVTQSSRYLVKRTGEKVFLECVQDMDHENMFWYRQDPGLGLRLIYFSYDVKMKEKGDIPEGYSVSREKKERFSLILESASTNQTSMYLCASSTGQGNSPLHFGNGTRLTVT.

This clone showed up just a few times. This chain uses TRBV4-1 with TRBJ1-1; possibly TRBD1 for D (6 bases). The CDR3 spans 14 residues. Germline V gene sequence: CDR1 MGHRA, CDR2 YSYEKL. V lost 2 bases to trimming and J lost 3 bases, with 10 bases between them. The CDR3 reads CASSQKQGDTEAFF. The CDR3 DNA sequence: TGCGCCAGCAGCCAAAAACAGGGAGACACTGAAGCTTTCTTT.

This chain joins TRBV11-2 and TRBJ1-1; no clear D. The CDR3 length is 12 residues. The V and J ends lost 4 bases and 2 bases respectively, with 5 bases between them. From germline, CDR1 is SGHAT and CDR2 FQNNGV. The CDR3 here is CASSYINTEAFF. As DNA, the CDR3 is TGTGCCAGCAGCTACATCAACACTGAAGCTTTCTTT. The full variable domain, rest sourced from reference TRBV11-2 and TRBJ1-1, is EAGVAQSPRYKIIEKRQSVAFWCNPISGHATLYWYQQILGQGPKLLIQFQNNGVVDDSQLPKDRFSAERLKGVDSTLKIQPAKLEDSAVYLCASSYINTEAFFGQGTRLTVV.